Relative to its sample, the clone carrying this T cell receptor (beta chain) is medium-sized. This record belongs to a study of T cells after yellow fever vaccination. Germline V CDR1 and CDR2: SGHRS, YFSETQ. V lost 3 bases and J lost 4; bases outside the gene matches: 8. The CDR3 is 17 residues long. TCRdb passed the 5' RACE reads through MiXCR, listing each CDR3 protein once. The sample comprises more than 95,000 distinct CDR3 sequences, about 7% of which are singletons, and 2.5% to 3% rests with the top ten. The sequenced sample was CD4+ T cells sorted from PBMCs, obtained around 45 days after the first yellow fever vaccination. The V gene is TRBV5-1, the J gene TRBJ2-3, with TRBD2 identical over 13 bases. The clonotype comes from a man between 18 and 29 years old who received the YFV17D yellow fever vaccine. In nucleotides, the CDR3 is TGCGCCAGCAGCTCTTTAGGTACTAGCGGGGGGGCAGATACGCAGTATTTT. It codes for CASSSLGTSGGADTQYF. Looking up the rest from reference TRBV5-1 and TRBJ2-3 gives the full variable domain: KAGVTQTPRYLIKTRGQQVTLSCSPISGHRSVSWYQQTPGQGLQFLFEYFSETQRNKGNFPGRFSGRQFSNSRSEMNVSTLELGDSALYLCASSSLGTSGGADTQYFGPGTRLTVL.